This is a list of T cell receptor beta chains from one sample in a study of T cells in localized non-small cell lung cancer. Sequencing was performed with immunoSEQ multiplex PCR; in TCRdb, only in-frame clones are kept and a portion is missing. The data show about 59,000 clones, more than 85% seen once. The specimen was peripheral blood, collected before any cancer treatment. These receptors were collected from a man aged 40 to 70 with stage I lung adenocarcinoma. CDR3s include the opening cysteine and the closing phenylalanine or tryptophan. Each record gives: clone size, V gene, D gene, J gene, CDR3 DNA, CDR3 protein. A D gene is named only where the DNA matches it firmly. Some rows mark clone size as missing; the rest say once, few, many or name a class of expanded clone.

>-|TRBV11-3|-|TRBJ1-3
TGTGCCAGCAGCTCCAGGGTAAAGGGTGGAAACACCATATATTTT
CASSSRVKGGNTIYF
>few|TRBV27|-|TRBJ2-1
TGTGCCAGCAGTTTAATTTCCAGCGGAGTGAATGAGCAGTTCTTC
CASSLISSGVNEQFF
>-|TRBV20-1|-|TRBJ1-1
TGCAGTGTTTGGGACGGCCCTGAAGCTTTCTTT
CSVWDGPEAFF
>-|TRBV7-2|-|TRBJ2-7
TGTGCCAGCAGCTTAACCGGACCCAGCTCCTACGAGCAGTACTTC
CASSLTGPSSYEQYF
>-|TRBV5-6|-|TRBJ2-1
TGTGCCAGCAGCTTGAGGTTGGGTGGCCTAGCAGATAATGAGCAGTTCTTC
CASSLRLGGLADNEQFF
>-|TRBV11-2|-|TRBJ1-5
TGTGCCAGCAGCTTAGATCTCTCCACCGCTCAGCCCCAGCATTTT
CASSLDLSTAQPQHF
>-|TRBV6-6|TRBD2|TRBJ2-1
TGTGCCAGCAGGCAACTAGCGGGAGAATCGGGGAATGAGCAGTTCTTC
CASRQLAGESGNEQFF
>-|TRBV28|-|TRBJ1-2
TGTGCCAGCAGTTTATCACCTCCCGGGGTCTATGGCTACACCTTC
CASSLSPPGVYGYTF
>-|TRBV5-1|TRBD2|TRBJ2-7
TGCGCCAGCAGCCGGGACTATGGGGTCTCCTACGAGCAGTACTTC
CASSRDYGVSYEQYF
>-|TRBV7-9|TRBD1|TRBJ2-1
TGTGCCAGCAGCTCCGCCGGGACAGGGATGGTCAATGAGCAGTTCTTC
CASSSAGTGMVNEQFF
>once|TRBV7-8|-|TRBJ1-1
TGTGCCAGCAGCCACGGGTTGTACACTGAAGCTTTCTTT
CASSHGLYTEAFF
>-|TRBV5-1|TRBD2|TRBJ2-3
TGCGCCAGCAGACTAGCGGGATTGGCAGATACGCAGTATTTT
CASRLAGLADTQYF
>-|TRBV11-2|-|TRBJ2-7
TGTGCCAGCAGCCACCGACAAAGGTGGTTCGAGCAGTACTTC
CASSHRQRWFEQYF
>few|TRBV25-1|TRBD2|TRBJ2-7
TGTGCCAGCAGTGAATGGGGCGGGAGTAACTACGAGCAGTACTTC
CASSEWGGSNYEQYF
>-|TRBV18|TRBD1|TRBJ2-7
TGTGCCAGCTCACGGGACAGGGGGGCGGACGAGCAGTACTTC
CASSRDRGADEQYF
>-|TRBV6-6|-|TRBJ1-2
TGTGCCAGCAGCGAAAGGGACACCTCCTATGGCTACACCTTC
CASSERDTSYGYTF
>-|TRBV27|TRBD1|TRBJ2-7
TGTGCCAGCAGTCTAAAGACAGGGCTCTACGAGCAGTACTTC
CASSLKTGLYEQYF
>medium-sized|TRBV27|-|TRBJ2-5
TGTGCCAGCAGTAAAAGCCCACCCGCTCGAGAGACCCAGTACTTC
CASSKSPPARETQYF
>-|TRBV13|-|TRBJ2-1
TGTGCCAGCAGCTTATATAGCTCCTACAATGAGCAGTTCTTC
CASSLYSSYNEQFF
>-|TRBV30|TRBD2|TRBJ2-2
TGTGCCTGCCTGGGCGGGGGGCTGAACACCGGGGAGCTGTTTTTT
CACLGGGLNTGELFF
>few|TRBV7-9|-|TRBJ1-2
TGTGCCAGCAGCTTAGAAACCGCTAACTATGGCTACACCTTC
CASSLETANYGYTF
>-|TRBV9|-|TRBJ1-2
TGTGCCAGCAGCGACGGGGAGGGGGGCCCTTATGGCTACACCTTC
CASSDGEGGPYGYTF
>-|TRBV7-6|TRBD1|TRBJ1-4
TGTGCCAGCAGCGAGACAGGGGGACTGGAAAAACTGTTTTTT
CASSETGGLEKLFF
>-|TRBV7-5|-|TRBJ2-7
TGTGCCAGCAGGAGCCCAGGGAGCTCCTACGAGCAGTACTTC
CASRSPGSSYEQYF
>-|TRBV7-9|-|TRBJ1-5
TGTGCCAGCAGCACGGACGAGGGTCAGCCCCAGCATTTT
CASSTDEGQPQHF
>-|TRBV5-1|-|TRBJ1-3
TGCGCCAGCAGCTTGACAGGAGGAAACACCATATATTTT
CASSLTGGNTIYF
>-|TRBV7-9|-|TRBJ2-5
TGTGCCAGCAGCTCTTCTGGGACCCAGTACTTC
CASSSSGTQYF
>-|TRBV30|TRBD2|TRBJ2-2
TGTGCCTGGAGTCACCTAGCGGGTTATACCGGGGAGCTGTTTTTT
CAWSHLAGYTGELFF
>-|TRBV21-1|-|TRBJ2-1
TGTGCCAGCAGCAAAGGAGGCTACAACAATGAGCAGTTCTTC
CASSKGGYNNEQFF